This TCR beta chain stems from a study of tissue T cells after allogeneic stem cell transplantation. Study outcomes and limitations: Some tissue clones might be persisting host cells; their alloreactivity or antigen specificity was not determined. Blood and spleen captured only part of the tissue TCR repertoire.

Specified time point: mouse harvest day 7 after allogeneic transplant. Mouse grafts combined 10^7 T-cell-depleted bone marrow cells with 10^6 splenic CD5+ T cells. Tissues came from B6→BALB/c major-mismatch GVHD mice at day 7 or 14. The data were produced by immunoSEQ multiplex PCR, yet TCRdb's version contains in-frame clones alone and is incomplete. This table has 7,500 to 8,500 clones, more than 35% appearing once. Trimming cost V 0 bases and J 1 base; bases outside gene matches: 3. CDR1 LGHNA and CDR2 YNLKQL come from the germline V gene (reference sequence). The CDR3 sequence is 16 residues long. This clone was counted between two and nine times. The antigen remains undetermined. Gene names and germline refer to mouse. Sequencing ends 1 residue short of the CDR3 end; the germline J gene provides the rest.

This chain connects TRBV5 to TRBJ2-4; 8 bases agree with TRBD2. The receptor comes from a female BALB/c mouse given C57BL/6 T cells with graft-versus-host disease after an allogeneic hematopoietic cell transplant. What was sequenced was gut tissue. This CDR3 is CASSQDWGAGQNTLYF. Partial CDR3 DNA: TGTGCCAGCAGCCAAGACTGGGGGGCTGGTCAAAACACCTTGTAC.